This T cell receptor beta chain was recovered during a study of blood T cell repertoires in COVID-19. About the study: In each case, the material was cDNA or gDNA derived from T cells, B-cell-depleted T cells, or PBMCs.

The age range of participants was 18 to 89 years, with residence in more than 20 US areas. Clinical histories supplied by participants themselves formed the basis of cohort assignment. In its sample, this clone was seen a few times. V shed 6 bases and J shed 4 bases, with 16 bases lying between them. Germline values: CDR1 MNHEY, CDR2 SMNVEV (reference sequence). This CDR3 is built from 15 residues. Method: immunoSEQ multiplex PCR; TCRdb's copy keeps in-frame clones and lacks some. The sample records 150,000 to 200,000 clones, more than 70% being singletons. The sequence derives from a woman in her twenties or thirties who had recovered from COVID-19. Sequenced: PBMCs or T cells enriched from blood (not recorded which). The chain couples TRBV27 to TRBJ2-1; D is possibly TRBD1 (6 bases). CDR3 in DNA: TGTGCCAGCAGGCAGGGGAAGCGGAGTTACAATGAGCAGTTCTTC. Its translation is CASRQGKRSYNEQFF.